The rows below give T cell receptor beta chains drawn from one sample of a study of naive and memory T cell subsets. TCRdb analysed the UMI-ligation and nested PCR reads with MiXCR anew, one entry per CDR3 protein. The data show tens of thousands of distinct CDR3 sequences, 11% seen once. Sequenced here: skin, sampled from a tuberculin skin test site. Receptor source: an adult in good health. Both conserved end residues are part of each CDR3. The order of the fields is J gene, D gene, V gene, clone size, CDR3 protein, CDR3 DNA. D genes are given only for firm matches. Some rows have no size entry. The others give once, few or many, or a class for an expanded clone.

J gene: TRBJ2-3
D gene: NA
V gene: TRBV12-3/TRBV12-4
clone size: NA
CDR3 protein: CASSFLRDTQYF
CDR3 DNA: TGTGCCAGCAGTTTCCTAAGGGATACGCAGTATTTT

J gene: TRBJ2-3
D gene: NA
V gene: TRBV29-1
clone size: many
CDR3 protein: CSVSVNRVTDTQYF
CDR3 DNA: TGCAGCGTTTCCGTCAATCGAGTCACAGATACGCAGTATTTT

J gene: TRBJ1-1
D gene: NA
V gene: TRBV24-1
clone size: NA
CDR3 protein: CATSGASGDGIAEAFF
CDR3 DNA: TGTGCCACCAGTGGGGCCTCGGGGGATGGGATCGCTGAAGCTTTCTTT

J gene: TRBJ2-1
D gene: NA
V gene: TRBV12-3/TRBV12-4
clone size: medium-sized
CDR3 protein: CASSRDSNEQFF
CDR3 DNA: TGTGCCAGCAGTCGCGATTCGAATGAGCAGTTCTTC

J gene: TRBJ1-2
D gene: NA
V gene: TRBV28
clone size: medium-sized
CDR3 protein: CASSFEGAGGSGYTF
CDR3 DNA: TGTGCCAGCAGTTTTGAGGGCGCGGGGGGATCTGGCTACACCTTC

J gene: TRBJ1-3
D gene: NA
V gene: TRBV27
clone size: many
CDR3 protein: CASSSSTGNTIYF
CDR3 DNA: TGTGCCAGCAGTTCATCCACTGGAAACACCATATATTTT

J gene: TRBJ1-5
D gene: TRBD1
V gene: TRBV3-1
clone size: many
CDR3 protein: CASSVGQGWQPQHF
CDR3 DNA: TGTGCCAGCAGCGTGGGACAGGGGTGGCAGCCCCAGCATTTT

J gene: TRBJ1-2
D gene: NA
V gene: TRBV6-1
clone size: NA
CDR3 protein: CASSLKVGSGPNYGYTF
CDR3 DNA: TGTGCCAGCAGTTTAAAGGTCGGGTCGGGTCCTAACTATGGCTACACCTTC

J gene: TRBJ1-1
D gene: TRBD1
V gene: TRBV6-5
clone size: many
CDR3 protein: CASSKTGITEAFF
CDR3 DNA: TGTGCCAGCAGTAAGACAGGGATCACTGAAGCTTTCTTT

J gene: TRBJ2-7
D gene: NA
V gene: TRBV6-6
clone size: NA
CDR3 protein: CASSYSSRGTSYEQYF
CDR3 DNA: TGTGCCAGCAGTTACTCGTCCCGGGGGACCTCCTACGAGCAGTACTTC

J gene: TRBJ1-1
D gene: NA
V gene: TRBV15
clone size: NA
CDR3 protein: CATSRGRGTGRTEAFF
CDR3 DNA: TGTGCCACCAGCAGAGGCAGGGGAACGGGTAGGACTGAAGCTTTCTTT

J gene: TRBJ1-5
D gene: NA
V gene: TRBV28
clone size: many
CDR3 protein: CASSLAGARNQPQHF
CDR3 DNA: TGTGCCAGCAGTTTGGCAGGGGCCCGCAATCAGCCCCAGCATTTT

J gene: TRBJ2-1
D gene: TRBD2
V gene: TRBV5-1
clone size: many
CDR3 protein: CASSFLAGADNEQFF
CDR3 DNA: TGCGCCAGCAGCTTCCTAGCGGGGGCTGACAATGAGCAGTTCTTC

J gene: TRBJ2-5
D gene: NA
V gene: TRBV5-1
clone size: few
CDR3 protein: CASSLVGSGGETQYF
CDR3 DNA: TGCGCCAGCAGCTTGGTCGGGAGCGGAGGAGAGACCCAGTACTTC

J gene: TRBJ1-6
D gene: TRBD1
V gene: TRBV20-1
clone size: many
CDR3 protein: CSALPTGAAPLHF
CDR3 DNA: TGCAGTGCTTTACCGACAGGGGCGGCACCCCTCCACTTT

J gene: TRBJ1-6
D gene: NA
V gene: TRBV4-2
clone size: many
CDR3 protein: CASSQVGGSNSPLHF
CDR3 DNA: TGTGCCAGCAGCCAAGTCGGGGGTTCTAATTCACCCCTCCACTTT

J gene: TRBJ2-7
D gene: TRBD2
V gene: TRBV20-1
clone size: NA
CDR3 protein: CSAPSGGGRANEQYF
CDR3 DNA: TGCAGTGCACCATCGGGGGGCGGGAGGGCCAACGAGCAGTACTTC

J gene: TRBJ2-7
D gene: NA
V gene: TRBV20-1
clone size: few
CDR3 protein: CSASQGLKGDEQYF
CDR3 DNA: TGCAGTGCTTCACAGGGACTTAAAGGGGACGAGCAGTACTTC

J gene: TRBJ1-2
D gene: NA
V gene: TRBV5-1
clone size: many
CDR3 protein: CASSLAGDYGYTF
CDR3 DNA: TGCGCCAGCAGCTTGGCAGGGGACTATGGCTACACCTTC

J gene: TRBJ1-2
D gene: TRBD1
V gene: TRBV20-1
clone size: many
CDR3 protein: CSARVLGQGKGYTF
CDR3 DNA: TGCAGTGCTAGAGTCCTGGGACAGGGGAAAGGCTACACCTTC

J gene: TRBJ2-3
D gene: NA
V gene: TRBV27
clone size: few
CDR3 protein: CASSLSRGTDTQYF
CDR3 DNA: TGTGCCAGCAGTTTATCGCGCGGCACAGATACGCAGTATTTT

J gene: TRBJ1-4
D gene: NA
V gene: TRBV3-1
clone size: NA
CDR3 protein: CASSHAKGSNEKLFF
CDR3 DNA: TGTGCCAGCAGCCACGCGAAGGGGTCTAATGAAAAACTGTTTTTT

J gene: TRBJ1-2
D gene: TRBD1
V gene: TRBV7-2
clone size: few
CDR3 protein: CASSTPVWTGLDYGYTF
CDR3 DNA: TGTGCCAGCAGCACCCCCGTGTGGACAGGACTAGACTATGGCTACACCTTC

J gene: TRBJ2-1
D gene: TRBD1
V gene: TRBV12-3/TRBV12-4
clone size: few
CDR3 protein: CASSVSGQGSRFF
CDR3 DNA: TGTGCCAGCAGCGTGTCGGGACAGGGCTCTCGGTTCTTC

J gene: TRBJ1-1
D gene: NA
V gene: TRBV9
clone size: NA
CDR3 protein: CASSVGGATEAFF
CDR3 DNA: TGTGCCAGCAGCGTAGGAGGGGCGACTGAAGCTTTCTTT

J gene: TRBJ2-1
D gene: NA
V gene: TRBV11-2
clone size: few
CDR3 protein: CASRSTAAGKGPYNEQFF
CDR3 DNA: TGTGCCAGCAGATCAACAGCGGCGGGGAAGGGTCCTTACAATGAGCAGTTCTTC

J gene: TRBJ2-1
D gene: TRBD2
V gene: TRBV9
clone size: few
CDR3 protein: CASSVGGVAGVSEQFF
CDR3 DNA: TGTGCCAGCAGCGTAGGAGGGGTAGCGGGAGTCTCTGAGCAGTTCTTC

J gene: TRBJ2-3
D gene: TRBD2
V gene: TRBV7-2
clone size: few
CDR3 protein: CASSAQLAGRRGDTQYF
CDR3 DNA: TGTGCCAGCAGCGCACAACTAGCGGGTCGCCGTGGGGATACGCAGTATTTT

J gene: TRBJ2-5
D gene: NA
V gene: TRBV7-2
clone size: many
CDR3 protein: CASSGGAGETQYF
CDR3 DNA: TGTGCCAGCAGCGGGGGGGCGGGAGAGACCCAGTACTTC

J gene: TRBJ1-5
D gene: NA
V gene: TRBV12-3/TRBV12-4
clone size: NA
CDR3 protein: CASSSQGNQPQHF
CDR3 DNA: TGTGCCAGCAGTTCGCAGGGGAATCAGCCCCAGCATTTT

J gene: TRBJ2-7
D gene: NA
V gene: TRBV6-5
clone size: many
CDR3 protein: CASGTAWYEQYF
CDR3 DNA: TGTGCCAGCGGTACTGCGTGGTACGAGCAGTACTTC

J gene: TRBJ2-5
D gene: NA
V gene: TRBV20-1
clone size: few
CDR3 protein: CSATPSRVGETQYF
CDR3 DNA: TGCAGTGCTACACCTTCCAGGGTGGGGGAGACCCAGTACTTC

J gene: TRBJ2-1
D gene: TRBD1
V gene: TRBV7-6
clone size: many
CDR3 protein: CASSSGQGAANEQFF
CDR3 DNA: TGTGCCAGCAGCTCGGGACAGGGGGCGGCCAATGAGCAGTTCTTC

J gene: TRBJ2-7
D gene: NA
V gene: TRBV11-2
clone size: many
CDR3 protein: CASSQGPGSEQYF
CDR3 DNA: TGTGCCAGCAGCCAGGGACCTGGGAGCGAGCAGTACTTC

J gene: TRBJ2-5
D gene: NA
V gene: TRBV20-1
clone size: NA
CDR3 protein: CSASIVGRRETQYF
CDR3 DNA: TGCAGTGCTAGTATCGTCGGGCGGAGAGAGACCCAGTACTTC

J gene: TRBJ1-1
D gene: NA
V gene: TRBV4-1
clone size: NA
CDR3 protein: CASSQDEGFREAFF
CDR3 DNA: TGCGCCAGCAGCCAAGATGAGGGGTTTCGTGAAGCTTTCTTT

J gene: TRBJ2-6
D gene: NA
V gene: TRBV20-1
clone size: few
CDR3 protein: CSARVPFTFRGANVLTF
CDR3 DNA: TGCAGTGCTAGAGTCCCTTTTACCTTTCGAGGGGCCAACGTCCTGACTTTC

J gene: TRBJ1-2
D gene: NA
V gene: TRBV21-1
clone size: few
CDR3 protein: CASSKEGGGYTF
CDR3 DNA: TGTGCCAGCAGCAAAGAGGGCGGAGGCTACACCTTC

J gene: TRBJ2-5
D gene: TRBD2
V gene: TRBV4-2
clone size: many
CDR3 protein: CASSQDAGASETQYF
CDR3 DNA: TGTGCCAGCAGCCAAGACGCGGGAGCTTCAGAGACCCAGTACTTC

J gene: TRBJ2-2
D gene: NA
V gene: TRBV7-3
clone size: few
CDR3 protein: CASSRTTGELFF
CDR3 DNA: TGTGCCAGCAGCAGAACCACCGGGGAGCTGTTTTTT

J gene: TRBJ2-3
D gene: NA
V gene: TRBV5-1
clone size: many
CDR3 protein: CASSSFSRGAEDTQYF
CDR3 DNA: TGCGCCAGCAGCTCGTTTTCGCGGGGAGCGGAAGATACGCAGTATTTT

J gene: TRBJ2-1
D gene: TRBD2
V gene: TRBV2
clone size: few
CDR3 protein: CASNPPREGLNEQFF
CDR3 DNA: TGTGCCAGCAATCCCCCCAGGGAGGGGTTGAATGAGCAGTTCTTC

J gene: TRBJ1-1
D gene: NA
V gene: TRBV12-3/TRBV12-4
clone size: many
CDR3 protein: CASSFGMNTEAFF
CDR3 DNA: TGTGCCAGCAGTTTTGGCATGAACACTGAAGCTTTCTTT

J gene: TRBJ2-7
D gene: TRBD2
V gene: TRBV7-2
clone size: many
CDR3 protein: CASSLASGRAYEQYF
CDR3 DNA: TGTGCCAGCAGCTTAGCGAGCGGGAGGGCCTACGAGCAGTACTTC

J gene: TRBJ1-1
D gene: TRBD1
V gene: TRBV15
clone size: few
CDR3 protein: CATSRGAGQGRRAEAFF
CDR3 DNA: TGTGCCACCAGCAGAGGGGCAGGACAGGGCCGGAGGGCTGAAGCTTTCTTT